This passage covers 3 T cell receptor beta chains from one sample sequenced in a study of regulatory T cells in long-lasting Graves disease. Researchers made TCR beta libraries by using iRepertoire HTBI primers and running Arm-PCR on CDR3 regions. TCRdb reprocessed the multiplex PCR reads with MiXCR, giving one entry per CDR3 protein. The table includes roughly 350,000 distinct CDR3 sequences, roughly 15% detected once. The sample's time point: newly diagnosed GD, antithyroid drugs for less than 3 months. Extracted RNA from PBMCs served as the source of the TCR library. These data are also associated with another study on T cells in Graves' hyperthyroidism and ophthalmopathy.

Sequenced material: peripheral blood mononuclear cells (PBMCs), taken at new diagnosis, from a patient treated with antithyroid drugs. The origin of the receptors is a woman under 30 with Graves disease.

The V and J genes are TRBV2 and TRBJ2-2, with TRBD1 matching over 12 bases. Germline values: CDR1 SNHLY, CDR2 FYNNEI. Trimming removed 1 base from V and 7 bases from J; junction bases left unmatched: 7. The CDR3 has 17 amino acids. The CDR3 here is CASSEGLGQGAIGELFF. The CDR3, as DNA: TGTGCCAGCAGTGAAGGGTTGGGACAGGGGGCGATCGGGGAGCTGTTTTTT.

The chain carries TRBV19 and TRBJ1-1; D unresolved. There are 16 residues in the CDR3. The V gene lost 7 bases and the J gene lost 3 bases, with 21 bases spanning the gap. The germline V gene encodes CDR1 LNHDA and CDR2 SQIVND (reference sequence). The CDR3 bases are TGTGCCAGTAAAGGCGTTGTTGAGCCTCGTCACACTGAAGCTTTCTTT. This translates into CASKGVVEPRHTEAFF.

As for this clonotype: Possible read error: a much larger clone is one base away. This chain connects TRBV7-8 to TRBJ2-1; D not certain. Germline V gene sequence: CDR1 SGHVS, CDR2 FQNEAQ. This CDR3 has 15 residues. The chain's CDR3 is CASSLVEGSYNEQLF. The CDR3 coding sequence is TGTGCCAGCAGCTTGGTTGAAGGGTCCTACAATGAGCAGCTCTTC.